The 11 T cell receptor beta chains in this list originate from one sample, sequenced in a study of technical replicates of blood from a handful of donors. Generated by immunoSEQ multiplex PCR, the TCRdb table keeps only in-frame clones and is missing some. The table has about 93,000 clones, 95% seen once. Material for sequencing was T cells isolated from PBMCs. The source is a human donor in good health.

The chain recombines TRBV10-3 with TRBJ1-2, with D maybe TRBD1 (5 bases). Deletions cut 7 bases from V and 7 bases from J, with 19 bases between. The CDR3 consists of 14 residues. Germline-derived CDR1 and CDR2 are ENHRY and SYGVKD. The CDR3 DNA is TGTGCCATCAATACGGGGGACGCCCCGGGTGGCTACACCTTC. Translation gives CAINTGDAPGGYTF.

The V call is TRBV11-2, the J call TRBJ2-7, with 7 bases matching TRBD2. Germline trimming cut 1 base from V and 3 bases from J; bases unmatched to any gene: 6. The length of the CDR3 is 15 residues. Germline V CDR1 and CDR2: SGHAT, FQNNGV. This chain's CDR3 is CASSLAPSGYYEQYF. CDR3 DNA: TGTGCCAGCAGCTTAGCGCCTAGCGGTTACTACGAGCAGTACTTC.

The chain combines TRBV20-1 with TRBJ2-5; no definite D call. CDR1 and CDR2 (germline): DFQATT, SNEGSKA (reference sequence). The length of the CDR3 is 11 residues. V dropped 7 bases and J dropped 2 bases, with 8 bases sitting between them. The CDR3 region is CSGLRQETQYF. Written as DNA, the CDR3 is TGCAGTGGGCTGCGGCAAGAGACCCAGTACTTC.

The chain employs TRBV2 and TRBJ1-2, with 9 bases matching TRBD1. Trimming at V came to 6 bases and at J to 8 bases, leaving 10 bases not matched to a gene. Germline-derived CDR1 and CDR2 are SNHLY and FYNNEI. CDR3 length: 14 residues. CDR3 DNA sequence: TGTGCCAGCAGCACAGTCAGGACAGGGGAGGGCTACACCTTC. Amino acids: CASSTVRTGEGYTF.

The chain uses TRBV7-9 and TRBJ2-3; the D gene is possibly TRBD2 (6 bases). From germline, CDR1 is SEHNR and CDR2 FQNEAQ (reference sequence). The CDR3 sequence is 15 residues long. Trimming left V 2 bases short and J 2 bases short, with 11 bases between. This chain's CDR3 is CASSLLRDFTDTQYF. The CDR3 coding sequence is TGTGCCAGCAGCTTATTGCGGGACTTCACAGATACGCAGTATTTT.

The V gene is TRBV30, the J gene TRBJ2-7; D call uncertain. From germline, CDR1 is GTSNPN and CDR2 SVGIG (reference sequence). The ends were cut back, 2 bases at V and 1 base at J, with 3 bases in the middle. The CDR3 length is 11 residues. CDR3 in amino acids: CAWSLSYEQYF. The CDR3 region has the DNA TGTGCCTGGAGTCTATCCTACGAGCAGTACTTC.

The chain is built from TRBV27 and TRBJ1-2; possible D gene TRBD1, 5 bases. Germline V gives CDR1 MNHEY, CDR2 SMNVEV (reference sequence). V was clipped by 2 bases and J by 7 bases, with 17 bases between them. The CDR3 contains 15 residues. CDR3 DNA: TGTGCCAGCAGTTTACAGGCAGGGATAGGGGCTGGCTACACCTTC. Protein sequence: CASSLQAGIGAGYTF.

The chain has TRBV4-1 and TRBJ2-1; D might be TRBD2 (5 bases). Between the trimmed V and J ends, which lost 4 bases and 9 bases, there was a span of 13 bases. CDR3 size: 13 residues. From germline, CDR1 is MGHRA and CDR2 YSYEKL. The CDR3 loop is CASSLPGWIEQFF. The CDR3 DNA is TGCGCCAGCAGCCTTCCGGGATGGATTGAGCAGTTCTTC.

This chain uses TRBV7-9 with TRBJ2-2, with TRBD2 identical over 10 bases. This CDR3 is 16 amino acids long. CDR1 and CDR2 (germline): SEHNR, FQNEAQ (reference sequence). After removal of 4 bases from V and 3 bases from J, the junction contained 5 bases not matched to a gene. CDR3 in DNA: TGTGCCAGCAGCTCAAGGACTAGCGGAGACACCGGGGAGCTGTTTTTT. It specifies CASSSRTSGDTGELFF.

The chain recombines TRBV5-6 with TRBJ2-3; 10 bases match TRBD1. Germline assignment: CDR1 SGHDT and CDR2 YYEEEE. This CDR3 is 13 amino acids long. The V segment lost 7 bases and the J segment 3 bases; nucleotides outside the gene matches: 2. CDR3 sequence: CASVGQGTDTQYF. CDR3 in DNA: TGTGCCAGCGTGGGACAGGGGACAGATACGCAGTATTTT.

The chain recombines TRBV2 with TRBJ2-1; 8 bases line up with TRBD1. CDR3 length: 13 residues. Germline V gene data show CDR1 as SNHLY and CDR2 as FYNNEI. V lost 5 bases, J lost 8 bases, and 5 bases stayed unmatched. The CDR3 DNA reads TGTGCCAGCAGTTATCAGGGGGCCTATGAGCAGTTCTTC. Its protein is CASSYQGAYEQFF. Full variable domain (remainder filled in from reference TRBV2 and TRBJ2-1): EPEVTQTPSHQVTQMGQEVILRCVPISNHLYFYWYRQILGQKVEFLVSFYNNEISEKSEIFDDQFSVERPDGSNFTLKIRSTKLEDSAMYFCASSYQGAYEQFFGPGTRLTVL.